Listed below are T cell receptor beta chains from one sample, sequenced in a study of blood T cells in healthy people across ages. A single record per CDR3 protein comes from TCRdb applying MiXCR to the 5' RACE reads. The data contain about 1.5 million distinct CDR3 sequences, 40% to 45% of them singletons. Sequencing was done on a sample of blood. These receptors were taken from a young woman in good health. Each CDR3 is given with its conserved first and last residue. The D gene is left open where the match is weak. Expanded clones are given a class, and other clones once, few, many or no size at all.

NA NA TRBJ1-2 TRBV14 TGTGCCAGCAGCCAACAGGGTGTAGGGAAACATGGCTACACCTTC CASSQQGVGKHGYTF
NA NA TRBJ2-7 TRBV5-1 TGCGCCAGCGGCCGGGACACTGATTACGAGCAGTACTTC CASGRDTDYEQYF
NA few TRBJ1-6 TRBV12-3/TRBV12-4 TGTGCCAGCAGTTTTATCCCAGAAGTATCACCCCTCCACTTT CASSFIPEVSPLHF
TRBD1 many TRBJ1-1 TRBV12-3/TRBV12-4 TGTGCCAGCAGTTTACAGGGGGTGAACACTGAAGCTTTCTTT CASSLQGVNTEAFF
TRBD2 once TRBJ2-2 TRBV6-6 TGTGCCAGCACCAAAAAGCGGGAGAGGGCCACCGGGGAGCTGTTTTTT CASTKKRERATGELFF
NA NA TRBJ1-2 TRBV6-5 TGTGCCAGCAGTTACTCACAGGGAAGTCATCCCTATGGCTACACCTTC CASSYSQGSHPYGYTF
TRBD1 once TRBJ1-2 TRBV6-5 TGTGCCAGCAGCCACCCGACAGGGGACTATGGCTACACCTTC CASSHPTGDYGYTF
NA NA TRBJ1-1 TRBV20-1 TGCAGTGCTAGACAGTCCTACACTGAAGCTTTCTTT CSARQSYTEAFF
TRBD2 many TRBJ2-3 TRBV20-1 TGCAGTGCTCTCCGCTGGGGGCGGGGGGGCCCAGATACGCAGTATTTT CSALRWGRGGPDTQYF
NA NA TRBJ2-7 TRBV28 TGTGCCAGCAGTCCTGGCGGGACGGAAAGCTCCTACGAGCAGTACTTC CASSPGGTESSYEQYF
NA NA TRBJ2-5 TRBV10-3 TGTGCCATCAGTGAAAGACAAGAGACCCAGTACTTC CAISERQETQYF
TRBD1 NA TRBJ2-7 TRBV14 TGTGCCAGCAGCCCTAGACAGGGGCCAACCTACGAGCAGTACTTC CASSPRQGPTYEQYF
NA once TRBJ1-1 TRBV27 TGTGCCAGCAGTTTATTAAATCCCATGCGGGGGCTCATCACTGGAGCTTTCTTT CASSLLNPMRGLITGAFF
NA NA TRBJ1-5 TRBV12-3/TRBV12-4 TGTGCCAGCAGTTCATCCACTAATCAGCCCCAGCATTTT CASSSSTNQPQHF
TRBD1 NA TRBJ2-5 TRBV5-1 TGCGCCAGCAGCTGGACAGGGGCGGAACGTGAGCAGTACTTC CASSWTGAEREQYF
NA NA TRBJ1-1 TRBV6-2/TRBV6-3 TGTGCCAGCAGCCAGGGACTGGAAGCTTTCTTT CASSQGLEAFF
NA NA TRBJ2-5 TRBV7-2 TGTGCCAGCAGCCGCAATCGAGGGGGTCAAGAGACCCAGTACTTC CASSRNRGGQETQYF
TRBD2 few TRBJ2-1 TRBV24-1 TGTGCCACCAGTGATCCTGGGGGACTAGCGGGAGAGAGGGGATATGAGCAGTTCTTC CATSDPGGLAGERGYEQFF
TRBD1 NA TRBJ2-5 TRBV20-1 TGCAGTGTCCTAAGCAGACAGGGGGGGGAGACCCAGTACTTC CSVLSRQGGETQYF
NA NA TRBJ2-1 TRBV5-6 TGTGCCAGCAGCTTTTTCACTTCATACAATGAGCAGTTCTTC CASSFFTSYNEQFF
NA NA TRBJ2-6 TRBV6-6 TGTGCCAGCAGTTACTCGAACAACCCGGTAGCTGCCAACGTCCTGACTTTC CASSYSNNPVAANVLTF
TRBD2 NA TRBJ2-1 TRBV29-1 TGCAGCGTGGGAGGGACTAGCGGCATCTACAATGAGCAGTTCTTC CSVGGTSGIYNEQFF
NA few TRBJ2-1 TRBV14 TGTGCCAGCAGCCAAGGACTAATACAGTTCTTC CASSQGLIQFF
TRBD2 NA TRBJ2-7 TRBV20-1 TGCAGTGCTAGAAACTCCGGGACTACCCGCGTCGAGCAGTACTTC CSARNSGTTRVEQYF
NA NA TRBJ2-3 TRBV20-1 TGCAGTGCTAGAGGCGAGCTGGGGAATACGCAGTATTTT CSARGELGNTQYF
NA few TRBJ2-3 TRBV3-1 TGTGCCAGCAGACCACAGTTAGGAGATACGCAGTATTTT CASRPQLGDTQYF
TRBD1 NA TRBJ2-1 TRBV12-3/TRBV12-4 TGTGCCAGCAGAACCACAGGGGATGAGCAGTTCTTC CASRTTGDEQFF
NA NA TRBJ2-1 TRBV9 TGTGCCAGCAGCTTTTCCAAGACAGGTGCTTACAATGAGCAGTTCTTC CASSFSKTGAYNEQFF
NA few TRBJ2-3 TRBV12-3/TRBV12-4 TGTGCCAGCAGTCCAAGGGACTTCTCAGATACGCAGTATTTT CASSPRDFSDTQYF
TRBD2 NA TRBJ2-7 TRBV10-3 TGTGCCATCAGTGCGGGACTAGCCAAGGGAGGGTCCTACGAGCAGTACTTC CAISAGLAKGGSYEQYF
TRBD1 once TRBJ2-7 TRBV2 TGTGCCAGCAGTGGGGGGACAGGGGTCTCCTACGAGCAGTACTTC CASSGGTGVSYEQYF
NA few TRBJ2-6 TRBV6-1 TGTGCCAGCAGGGGAAGGGAAGGGGCCATCGGCTACGTCCTGACTTTC CASRGREGAIGYVLTF
TRBD2 NA TRBJ2-5 TRBV29-1 TGCAGCGTTGACTATTTGACTAGCGGAATTCAAGAGACCCAGTACTTC CSVDYLTSGIQETQYF
NA NA TRBJ2-2 TRBV2 TGTGCCAGCAGGCCTGGGCTAGGGAACACCGGGGAGCTGTTTTTT CASRPGLGNTGELFF
TRBD2 NA TRBJ2-3 TRBV7-2 TGTGCCAGCAGTTTTCAGCCGGGACTAGCTTTGACAGATACGCAGTATTTT CASSFQPGLALTDTQYF
TRBD1 NA TRBJ1-5 TRBV2 TGTGCCAGTCGGACAGGGAGGGAGCCCCAGCATTTT CASRTGREPQHF
NA NA TRBJ1-2 TRBV12-3/TRBV12-4 TGTGCCAGCAGAGGACCAGGGAGCGGCTACACCTTC CASRGPGSGYTF
TRBD1 NA TRBJ2-3 TRBV5-1 TGCGCCAGTTCCGGGACAGGGGCGAATACGCAGTATTTT CASSGTGANTQYF
NA NA TRBJ2-1 TRBV27 TGTGCCAGCAGTCCTCTAAGGGAAGGCAATGAGCAGTTCTTC CASSPLREGNEQFF
NA NA TRBJ1-5 TRBV2 TGTGCCAGCAGTGACGGCAGGGACCGGCCCCAGCATTTT CASSDGRDRPQHF
NA NA TRBJ1-3 TRBV20-1 TGCAGTGCTAGAGATGGAAACACCATATATTTT CSARDGNTIYF
NA NA TRBJ1-2 TRBV12-3/TRBV12-4 TGTGCCAGCAGCGTTGGGTTGTATGGCTACACCTTC CASSVGLYGYTF